The present T cell receptor beta chain was sequenced within a study of T cell responses to AZD1222 COVID-19 vaccine (dated by TCRdb to about 2021). With regard to the full study: Because spike-specific TCR depth and breadth did not differ between the two schedules, AZD1222 recipients who got a second dose at roughly 4 weeks were pooled with those who got a second dose at roughly 12 weeks. TCR sequencing covered 233 trial participants: roughly 200 given two doses of AZD1222 and 26 given two doses of MenACWY control vaccine. Trial participants were enrolled by age into subgroups of 18-55, 56-69 and 70-plus years, and roughly 160, 29 and 62 TCR-sequenced participants, respectively, were included in these subgroups.

The research as a whole found: Only six or seven AZD1222 recipients were SARS-CoV-2 seropositive at baseline, limiting conclusions about previously exposed vaccinees. The 56-69-year group was small, and its depth increase did not reach significance, likely because of low power. Because no day 14 peak-response samples were available, repertoires were characterized only after the peak T cell response. Vaccine-associated CD4 TCRs spanned the whole spike protein, with dominant responses in regions 160-218 and 743-854. After two AZD1222 doses, spike-specific TCR breadth and depth were significantly higher than at day 0 and than in MenACWY recipients. Reportedly, close to half of the unique spike-specific TCRs recognized epitopes lying outside the regions that are mutated in the B.1.351 and B.1.1.7 variants. Participants were mostly white British, with more females than males. The authors suggested clonal diversity may have been underestimated.

The time point label corresponds to: baseline before first vaccination. Vaccinee samples were obtained from the UK trials COV001 and COV002, which included a single-blind randomized controlled phase 2/3 trial of AZD1222 (ChAdOx1 nCoV-19) in healthy adults. Trial participant PBMC samples were collected at day 0 and day 28 after the second dose for TCRbeta chain sequencing. From V the trimming removes 5 bases and from J it removes 2 bases, while the gene matches leave 7 bases of the junction unaccounted for. CDR1 and CDR2 were assigned from the germline V gene as SGHTA and FQGTGA. The CDR3 sequence holds 15 residues, the cysteine and phenylalanine included. Kept here is only the CDR3 DNA, which spans 45 bases and is read in frame from base 1. The CDR3 regions of human TCRbeta chains were analyzed by immunosequencing. For the original study's pipeline: Repertoire TCRs were checked for matches against a reference library of SARS-CoV-2-specific TCRs that had been generated using the MIRA antigen-specificity platform. Breadth meant the fraction of unique TCRs that were SARS-CoV-2-associated, whereas depth meant the fraction of total T cells that were SARS-CoV-2-associated. Using the MIRA data, each spike-specific TCR was assigned both to the spike region to which the TCR was reactive and to a CD4 or CD8 class. Log10-transformed breadth and depth values were compared by one-way ANOVA with Sidak's multiple comparisons tests. TCRdb took this table from immuneACCESS and kept in-frame rearrangements with V and J called. Such tables lack part of the clones; where checked against another copy, unresolved V genes explain under half of the gap, and the rest is unexplained. V, J and clone size are taken as reported in that table, and D and trimming were inferred from the DNA itself. The sample yields under 140,000 clones; around 80% were counted once. The ten biggest clones cover approximately 5% of the sample.

Notes on this clone: Its antigen is unknown. Base qualities are not at hand, and no much larger clone is one base apart.

The source is an adult in good health. The V gene is TRBV7-3 and the J gene is TRBJ2-5, with 8 bases aligning to TRBD2. The sequencing here drew on peripheral blood, taken on day 0 of AZD1222 vaccination. DNA sequence: TGTGCCAGCAGCGAAGGTTCTAGCGGGCAAGAGACCCAGTACTTC. It is translated as CASSEGSSGQETQYF.